Listed here is a single TCR beta chain. What it recognizes is unknown. This sample is drawn from a study of cytomegalovirus exposure and HLA in healthy donors. Study at large: There were fewer than 500 genotyped donors. Of these, 81% fell in the genetic ancestry cluster associated with self-reported Caucasian donors.

Every donor was a healthy person donating bone marrow. Study-wide results and caveats: Excluded were some V segments that proved indistinguishable, including TRBV6-2 and TRBV6-3.

PCR used 60 Vbeta primers and 13 Jbeta primers. The assay was immunoSEQ multiplex PCR, and TCRdb's table has in-frame clones only and misses some. This sample has 90,000 to 110,000 clones, with around 81% found just once. Germline V CDR1 and CDR2: SGHRS, YFSETQ. This CDR3 has 15 amino acids. Losses at the gene ends were 4 bases for V and 0 bases for J; bases not matched to a gene: 1. Sample: PBMCs. The TCR sequence derives from a woman in her twenties or thirties in good health and CMV-seronegative. The V call is TRBV5-1, the J call TRBJ2-3; 11 bases are a match to TRBD2. CDR3: CASSGTSGSTDTQYF. In DNA, the CDR3 is TGCGCCAGCAGCGGGACTAGCGGTAGCACAGATACGCAGTATTTT.